These 14 T cell receptor beta chains share one sample of origin, sequenced in a study of T cell repertoires in cytomegalovirus infection. TCRdb re-called the reads through MiXCR, storing one row per CDR3 protein. The sample records around 530,000 distinct CDR3 sequences, 26% being singletons. Sample: PBMCs. All receptors derive from a human donor in good health (CMV status not recorded). Some clones in this sample may be carry-over from other donors' samples.

The table lists this clonotype with many counts. The chain uses TRBV7-2 and TRBJ1-1; 7 nucleotides line up with TRBD1. The germline V gene encodes CDR1 SGHTA and CDR2 FQGNSA. This CDR3 comprises 13 residues. Germline trimming cut 5 bases from V and 5 bases from J; bases unmatched to any gene: 5. The CDR3 region is CASSAGGRTEAFF. CDR3 coding DNA: TGTGCCAGCAGCGCAGGGGGGAGGACTGAAGCTTTCTTT. The variable domain in full, completed from reference TRBV7-2 and TRBJ1-1, reads GAGVSQSPSNKVTEKGKDVELRCDPISGHTALYWYRQSLGQGLEFLIYFQGNSAPDKSGLPSDRFSAERTGGSVSTLTIQRTQQEDSAVYLCASSAGGRTEAFFGQGTRLTVV.

This clonotype appeared many times. The chain joins TRBV19 to TRBJ2-2, with a possible D match to TRBD2 (6 bases). The CDR3 is 12 residues long. CDR1 is LNHDA, CDR2 SQIVND, per germline (reference sequence). The CDR3: CYLRDVNGELFF. The CDR3 region has the DNA TGTTACTTGCGGGACGTGAACGGGGAGCTGTTTTTT. The entire variable domain, with the rest obtained from reference TRBV19 and TRBJ2-2, is as follows: DGGITQSPKYLFRKEGQNVTLSCEQNLNHDAMYWYRQDPGQGLRLIYYSQIVNDFQKGDIAEGYSVSREKKESFPLTVTSAQKNPTAFYLCYLRDVNGELFFGEGSRLTVL.

This clonotype was observed at least ten times. The genes are TRBV7-2 and TRBJ2-1, with 10 bases identical to TRBD2. From germline, CDR1 is SGHTA and CDR2 FQGNSA. The CDR3 is made up of 13 amino acids. V was clipped by 6 bases and J by 6 bases; unmatched bases: 2. This CDR3 is CASSSSGGNEQFF. In DNA form, the CDR3 reads TGTGCCAGCAGTTCTAGCGGGGGCAATGAGCAGTTCTTC.

This clonotype was seen repeatedly, ten times or more. The chain employs TRBV7-2 and TRBJ1-5; tentative D call: TRBD1 (5 bases). Trimming took off 5 bases at V and 4 bases at J, with 21 bases between the two ends. The CDR3 loop spans 17 amino acids. CDR1 is SGHTA and CDR2 is FQGNSA in the germline V gene. CDR3 residues: CASSRQGTWTGNQPQHF. The CDR3, as DNA: TGTGCCAGCAGCCGACAAGGGACTTGGACGGGAAATCAGCCCCAGCATTTT.

Remarks on this clonotype: A much larger clone differs from this one at a single base, so this may be a read error. In this CDR3 the conserved last residue, phenylalanine or tryptophan, is missing, so a read error is likely. The V call is TRBV6-2 or TRBV6-3, the J call TRBJ2-3; the D gene is possibly TRBD1 (6 bases). V lost 8 bases to trimming and J lost 1 base, with 19 bases between them. CDR1 and CDR2 (germline): MNHEY, SVGEGT. CDR3 length equals 16 residues. The CDR3 DNA is TGTGCCAGCCGTCCCCTCTGGGCAGGGGGCACAGATACGCAGTATCTT. Translating it yields CASRPLWAGGTDTQYL.

The chain couples TRBV28 to TRBJ2-1; 9 bases align to TRBD2. The CDR3 is 15 amino acids. After removal of 5 bases from V and 8 bases from J, the junction contained 10 bases not matched to a gene. The germline CDR1 and CDR2 sequences are MDHEN and SYDVKM. CDR3 DNA sequence: TGTGCCAGCAGTCTGGGACTAGCCGTCGGGGATGAGCAGTTCTTC. It specifies CASSLGLAVGDEQFF.

The CDR3 region has the DNA TGTGCCAGCAGCCAAGACCGTAGCAATCAGCCCCAGCATTTT. This gives the protein CASSQDRSNQPQHF. The rearrangement links TRBV3-1 to TRBJ1-5, with no clear D. This CDR3 comprises 14 residues. The V end lost 0 bases, the J end lost 0 bases, and 3 bases lay between the germline ends. Germline CDR1 is LGHDT and CDR2 is YNNKEL (reference sequence). Drawing the rest from reference TRBV3-1 and TRBJ1-5, the complete variable domain is DTAVSQTPKYLVTQMGNDKSIKCEQNLGHDTMYWYKQDSKKFLKIMFSYNNKELIINETVPNRFSPKSPDKAHLNLHINSLELGDSAVYFCASSQDRSNQPQHFGDGTRLSIL.

The chain employs TRBV20-1 and TRBJ1-1; possible D gene TRBD1, 6 bases. This CDR3 comprises 13 residues. The germline V gene encodes CDR1 DFQATT and CDR2 SNEGSKA (reference sequence). V was pared by 6 bases and J by 2 bases, with 13 bases between. DNA of the CDR3: TGCAGTGCCGGGACACCCTCCAACACTGAAGCTTTCTTT. This codes for CSAGTPSNTEAFF.

V gene TRBV4-2 combines with J gene TRBJ2-2; D is possibly TRBD2 (6 bases). The CDR3 contains 14 residues. The germline V gene has CDR1 LGHNA and CDR2 YNFKEQ. V shed 0 bases and J shed 6 bases, with 8 bases lying between them. The CDR3 DNA reads TGTGCCAGCAGCCAAGATGGAGGGGCCGGGGAGCTGTTTTTT. Translating it yields CASSQDGGAGELFF.

This chain links TRBV4-3 with TRBJ2-7; D is undetermined. The CDR3 has 14 residues. V lost 0 bases and J 7 bases, leaving 13 bases between the germline ends. CDR1 and CDR2 from the germline V gene are LGHNA and YSLEER. The CDR3 spells CASSQDLGPREQYF. Written as DNA, the CDR3 is TGCGCCAGCAGCCAAGATCTTGGCCCCCGGGAGCAGTACTTC.

This clonotype was seen only a few times. This chain links TRBV4-3 with TRBJ2-3; 8 bases line up with TRBD2. Germline V lookup: CDR1 LGHNA, CDR2 YSLEER. The CDR3 length is 15 residues. The V gene end was trimmed by 0 bases and the J gene end by 1 base; junction bases not matched to a gene: 0. The CDR3 DNA reads as TGCGCCAGCAGCCAAGAACTAGCGGGCACAGATACGCAGTATTTT. It translates to CASSQELAGTDTQYF.

The chain is built from TRBV5-6 and TRBJ2-2, with D perhaps matching TRBD1 (6 bases). This CDR3 has 18 residues. Deletions cut 0 bases from V and 4 bases from J, with 19 bases between. CDR1 is SGHDT, CDR2 YYEEEE, per germline. CDR3 sequence (DNA): TGTGCCAGCAGCTTGGGACCCACAGGGAAGGGCGGCACCGGGGAGCTGTTTTTT. Its protein product is CASSLGPTGKGGTGELFF.

The CDR3 here is CASSCWTSGRDTDTQYF. The CDR3 DNA reads TGTGCCAGCAGTTGCTGGACTAGCGGGAGGGACACAGATACGCAGTATTTT. V and J are TRBV6-4 and TRBJ2-3; 15 bases match TRBD2. The V segment lost 5 bases and the J segment 2 bases; nucleotides outside the gene matches: 5. Germline V gene lookup returns CDR1 MRHNA and CDR2 SNTAGT. The CDR3 totals 17 residues.

The CDR3 is CASSSGGGAGNQPQHF. CDR3 nucleotide sequence: TGTGCCAGCAGCTCAGGCGGAGGGGCAGGGAATCAGCCCCAGCATTTT. The J gene is TRBJ1-5, the V gene TRBV7-6, with D perhaps matching TRBD1 (5 bases). The CDR3 has 16 amino acids. CDR1 SGHVS and CDR2 FNYEAQ come from the germline V gene. Trimming pared 4 bases from V and 4 bases from J, leaving 17 bases between.